The clone carrying this TCR beta chain showed up just a few times. Its antigen is not identified. Since the CDR3 does not end with the conserved phenylalanine or tryptophan, this likely comes from a read error. This sample was included in a study of T cells in Graves' hyperthyroidism and ophthalmopathy. Study-level findings and limits: A model of 13 V-J pairs discriminated ophthalmopathy from stable hyperthyroidism.

Authors of the study amplified TCR beta CDR3 regions from RNA transcripts. In the first-round RT-PCR of the TCR CDR3, the HTBI primer set was used. TCRdb independently ran MiXCR on the multiplex PCR reads; one entry per CDR3 protein. The sample includes 350,000 to 400,000 distinct CDR3 sequences, roughly 18% seen only once; the top ten take 40%. CDR1 and CDR2 (germline): SGHNT, YYREEE (reference sequence). CDR3 length: 15 amino acids. V dropped 7 bases and J dropped 1 base, with 17 bases sitting between them. Diagnosis rested on symptoms, serum thyroxine and TRAb, thyroid ultrasound, and orbital computed tomography.

Specimen: blood. V gene TRBV5-4 combines with J gene TRBJ1-1; the D gene is possibly TRBD1 (6 bases). This clonotype was sampled from a man aged 18 to 29 with Graves' ophthalmopathy. DNA of the CDR3: TGTGCCAGCCACTTGACCGGGACAAGGAACACTGAAGCTTTCTCT. This encodes CASHLTGTRNTEAFS.